A selection of T cell receptor beta chains follows, all from one sample in a study of cytomegalovirus exposure and HLA in healthy donors. Sequencing used immunoSEQ multiplex PCR; TCRdb keeps in-frame clones, though not all of them. The sample includes roughly 50,000 clones, under 95% seen only once; the top ten take 1.1%. Sequenced sample: PBMCs. These receptors originate from a man aged 18 to 29 in good health and CMV-seronegative. Each CDR3 is given with its conserved first and last residue. The D gene is left open where the match is weak. Clone size is given for some rows only: seen once, a few or many times, or a class if the clone is expanded.

j_call: TRBJ2-3; d_call: -; v_call: TRBV30; clone_size: -; cdr3_nt: TGTGCCTGGAGTGTAGGTGGCCCGCCGGCGGAAGTCACAGATACGCAGTATTTT; cdr3_aa: CAWSVGGPPAEVTDTQYF
j_call: TRBJ2-1; d_call: -; v_call: TRBV27; clone_size: -; cdr3_nt: TGTGCCAGCAGTTTAGGGGGGACAGACGGGAATGAGCAGTTCTTC; cdr3_aa: CASSLGGTDGNEQFF
j_call: TRBJ1-1; d_call: -; v_call: TRBV7-9; clone_size: -; cdr3_nt: TGTGCCAGCAGCCCCCCTGGGGGGACTGAAGCTTTCTTT; cdr3_aa: CASSPPGGTEAFF
j_call: TRBJ1-2; d_call: -; v_call: TRBV5-1; clone_size: -; cdr3_nt: TGCGCCAGCAGCCAGGGCCAGGGTGGTTGGGGCTACACCTTC; cdr3_aa: CASSQGQGGWGYTF
j_call: TRBJ1-2; d_call: -; v_call: TRBV5-4; clone_size: -; cdr3_nt: TGTGCCAGCAGCTTGGCCGGGTCCTATGGCTACACCTTC; cdr3_aa: CASSLAGSYGYTF
j_call: TRBJ1-5; d_call: -; v_call: TRBV28; clone_size: -; cdr3_nt: TGTGCCAGCGCCCCCGGCGGTTGGCAGCCCCAGCATTTT; cdr3_aa: CASAPGGWQPQHF
j_call: TRBJ2-7; d_call: -; v_call: TRBV2; clone_size: -; cdr3_nt: TGTGCCAGCGGCTTGACTTACCTATCTCACGAGCAGTACTTC; cdr3_aa: CASGLTYLSHEQYF
j_call: TRBJ2-2; d_call: -; v_call: TRBV27; clone_size: -; cdr3_nt: TGTGCCAGCAGTTTCGGAGGGGTAACCGGGGAGCTGTTTTTT; cdr3_aa: CASSFGGVTGELFF
j_call: TRBJ2-3; d_call: -; v_call: TRBV30; clone_size: -; cdr3_nt: TGTGCCCCCGAGGGTACGCAGTATTTT; cdr3_aa: CAPEGTQYF
j_call: TRBJ2-7; d_call: -; v_call: TRBV30; clone_size: -; cdr3_nt: TGTGCCTGGAGTGGTGTAGACGAGCAGTACTTC; cdr3_aa: CAWSGVDEQYF
j_call: TRBJ2-1; d_call: -; v_call: TRBV28; clone_size: -; cdr3_nt: TGTGCCAGCAGTCTCCCCCGGGGTCAAACGTATTACAATGAGCAGTTCTTC; cdr3_aa: CASSLPRGQTYYNEQFF
j_call: TRBJ2-7; d_call: -; v_call: TRBV5-5; clone_size: -; cdr3_nt: TGTGCCAGCAACCGGGACACCGGATCCTACGAGCAGTACTTC; cdr3_aa: CASNRDTGSYEQYF
j_call: TRBJ2-5; d_call: -; v_call: TRBV7-7; clone_size: -; cdr3_nt: TGTGCTAGCAGCTTAGCTTCCGGGACAAAAGAGACCCAGTACTTC; cdr3_aa: CASSLASGTKETQYF
j_call: TRBJ1-1; d_call: -; v_call: TRBV2; clone_size: once; cdr3_nt: TGTGCCAGCAGTGAGGGCAGGGCCACTGAAGCTTTCTTT; cdr3_aa: CASSEGRATEAFF
j_call: TRBJ2-1; d_call: TRBD2; v_call: TRBV5-6; clone_size: -; cdr3_nt: TGTGCCAGCAGCGTTCGTACTAGCGGGGGGTATCAAAATGAGCAGTTCTTC; cdr3_aa: CASSVRTSGGYQNEQFF
j_call: TRBJ1-5; d_call: -; v_call: TRBV6-1; clone_size: -; cdr3_nt: TGTGCCAGCAGTAAGGGGAACCAGCCCCAGCATTTT; cdr3_aa: CASSKGNQPQHF
j_call: TRBJ1-3; d_call: -; v_call: TRBV7-9; clone_size: -; cdr3_nt: TGTGCCAGCAGCTTAATGAGCTCTGGAAACACCATATATTTT; cdr3_aa: CASSLMSSGNTIYF
j_call: TRBJ2-5; d_call: -; v_call: TRBV30; clone_size: -; cdr3_nt: TGTGCCTGGAGTCGAACAGGGGGGGGGTTGAAGACCCAGTACTTC; cdr3_aa: CAWSRTGGGLKTQYF
j_call: TRBJ2-3; d_call: -; v_call: TRBV29-1; clone_size: -; cdr3_nt: TGCAGCGTTGAATTACGGTTAGCCCCCACAGATACGCAGTATTTT; cdr3_aa: CSVELRLAPTDTQYF
j_call: TRBJ2-1; d_call: TRBD2; v_call: TRBV7-9; clone_size: -; cdr3_nt: TGTGCCAGCAGCTCTACCGGGACTAGCGTCAATGAGCAGTTCTTC; cdr3_aa: CASSSTGTSVNEQFF
j_call: TRBJ2-7; d_call: -; v_call: TRBV6-6; clone_size: -; cdr3_nt: TGTGCCAGCAGTTACCAGGACAGCGAAGGCTACGAGCAGTACTTC; cdr3_aa: CASSYQDSEGYEQYF
j_call: TRBJ2-5; d_call: -; v_call: TRBV5-6; clone_size: -; cdr3_nt: TGTGCCAGCAGCTTGGGAACAGTACAAGAGACCCAGTACTTC; cdr3_aa: CASSLGTVQETQYF
j_call: TRBJ2-1; d_call: TRBD1; v_call: TRBV5-6; clone_size: -; cdr3_nt: TGTGCCAGCAGCACCGGGACAGGACCCTACAATGAGCAGTTCTTC; cdr3_aa: CASSTGTGPYNEQFF
j_call: TRBJ2-1; d_call: -; v_call: TRBV30; clone_size: -; cdr3_nt: TGTGCCTGGGAAGGGGTCGGGCAGTTCTTC; cdr3_aa: CAWEGVGQFF
j_call: TRBJ2-3; d_call: TRBD2; v_call: TRBV29-1; clone_size: -; cdr3_nt: TGCAGCGTTGGCCCACTTTCCGGGGGGGGCACACGCACAGATACGCAGTATTTT; cdr3_aa: CSVGPLSGGGTRTDTQYF
j_call: TRBJ2-1; d_call: -; v_call: TRBV4-3; clone_size: -; cdr3_nt: TGCGCCAGCAGCCAAGCTCTAAGCTCCTACAATGAGCAGTTCTTC; cdr3_aa: CASSQALSSYNEQFF
j_call: TRBJ2-3; d_call: -; v_call: TRBV19; clone_size: -; cdr3_nt: TGTGCCAGTAGTAGGGCGGTGGGCGGGAGCACAGATACGCAGTATTTT; cdr3_aa: CASSRAVGGSTDTQYF
j_call: TRBJ1-2; d_call: -; v_call: TRBV7-9; clone_size: -; cdr3_nt: TGTGCCAGCAGCTCCCTCCGCGATGTTCAGAGGCTGGGCTACACCTTC; cdr3_aa: CASSSLRDVQRLGYTF
j_call: TRBJ1-1; d_call: -; v_call: TRBV7-2; clone_size: -; cdr3_nt: TGTGCCAGCAGCACCCTGGGCAGAGCTCAAGCTGAAGCTTTCTTT; cdr3_aa: CASSTLGRAQAEAFF
j_call: TRBJ2-5; d_call: TRBD1; v_call: TRBV19; clone_size: -; cdr3_nt: TGTGCCAGTAGTATGGGCCTGGTAACAGGGGGCTGGGAGACCCAGTACTTC; cdr3_aa: CASSMGLVTGGWETQYF
j_call: TRBJ2-7; d_call: -; v_call: TRBV25-1; clone_size: -; cdr3_nt: TGTGCCAGCAGTGAATTGGGTCCATCAAGGAGCCACGAGCAGTACTTC; cdr3_aa: CASSELGPSRSHEQYF
j_call: TRBJ2-3; d_call: -; v_call: TRBV14; clone_size: -; cdr3_nt: TGTGCCAGCAGCTTACTCGGAGATACGCAGTATTTT; cdr3_aa: CASSLLGDTQYF
j_call: TRBJ1-2; d_call: TRBD1; v_call: TRBV28; clone_size: -; cdr3_nt: TGTGCCAGCAGTTCGCGGAACTACAGGGGGGGGTACTATGGCTACACCTTC; cdr3_aa: CASSSRNYRGGYYGYTF
j_call: TRBJ2-1; d_call: -; v_call: TRBV18; clone_size: -; cdr3_nt: TGTGCCAGCTCACCTTTTTTCACTGGTTACAATGAGCAGTTCTTC; cdr3_aa: CASSPFFTGYNEQFF
j_call: TRBJ2-1; d_call: -; v_call: TRBV6-1; clone_size: -; cdr3_nt: TGTGCCAGCAGGGCCGGGACTTACGTCTACAATGAGCAGTTCTTC; cdr3_aa: CASRAGTYVYNEQFF
j_call: TRBJ1-5; d_call: -; v_call: TRBV2; clone_size: once; cdr3_nt: TGTGCCAGCAGTGCCCGGGTGAATATTAATCAGCCCCAGCATTTT; cdr3_aa: CASSARVNINQPQHF
j_call: TRBJ2-2; d_call: -; v_call: TRBV4-2; clone_size: -; cdr3_nt: TGTGCCAGCAGCCCCGGGGGGAACACCGGGGAGCTGTTTTTT; cdr3_aa: CASSPGGNTGELFF
j_call: TRBJ2-2; d_call: TRBD1; v_call: TRBV19; clone_size: -; cdr3_nt: TGTGCCAGTAGCAGGAAGACAGGGGCGTACACCGGGGAGCTGTTTTTT; cdr3_aa: CASSRKTGAYTGELFF
j_call: TRBJ2-7; d_call: TRBD2; v_call: TRBV2; clone_size: -; cdr3_nt: TGTGCCAGCAGCCTAGCGGCCTCCTACGAGCAGTACTTC; cdr3_aa: CASSLAASYEQYF
j_call: TRBJ2-1; d_call: TRBD2; v_call: TRBV27; clone_size: -; cdr3_nt: TGTGCCAGCAGTTTGAGCGGGACCTACAATGAGCAGTTCTTC; cdr3_aa: CASSLSGTYNEQFF
j_call: TRBJ2-7; d_call: -; v_call: TRBV5-1; clone_size: -; cdr3_nt: TGCGCCAGCAGCCCCGGCGGGACCTACGAGCAGTACTTC; cdr3_aa: CASSPGGTYEQYF
j_call: TRBJ1-1; d_call: -; v_call: TRBV5-1; clone_size: -; cdr3_nt: TGCGCCAGCAGCTTTCGGGGGGAAGGGGACACTGAAGCTTTCTTT; cdr3_aa: CASSFRGEGDTEAFF
j_call: TRBJ2-1; d_call: TRBD2; v_call: TRBV27; clone_size: -; cdr3_nt: TGTGCCAGCAGTTCCGCGGGAGGTGTATATGAGCAGTTCTTC; cdr3_aa: CASSSAGGVYEQFF
j_call: TRBJ2-3; d_call: TRBD2; v_call: TRBV27; clone_size: -; cdr3_nt: TGTGCCAGCAGAAAGACTAGCGGGAGTGCTAGTCGTGCAGATACGCAGTATTTT; cdr3_aa: CASRKTSGSASRADTQYF
j_call: TRBJ2-7; d_call: -; v_call: TRBV7-9; clone_size: -; cdr3_nt: TGTGCCAGCAGCTTCGACCCCGGGGGAGGGCAGTACTTC; cdr3_aa: CASSFDPGGGQYF
j_call: TRBJ2-2; d_call: -; v_call: TRBV5-6; clone_size: -; cdr3_nt: TGTGCCAGCAGCCTTAAGTGGAGGGGCGCCGGGGAGCTGTTTTTT; cdr3_aa: CASSLKWRGAGELFF
j_call: TRBJ1-5; d_call: TRBD1; v_call: TRBV27; clone_size: -; cdr3_nt: TGTGCCCGGTTGCACGCAGGGGGGAATCAGCCCCAGCATTTT; cdr3_aa: CARLHAGGNQPQHF
j_call: TRBJ1-2; d_call: -; v_call: TRBV27; clone_size: -; cdr3_nt: TGTGCCAGCAGGAAGACAGGCGCGGGCTATCGCTACACCTTC; cdr3_aa: CASRKTGAGYRYTF
j_call: TRBJ1-1; d_call: TRBD1; v_call: TRBV5-1; clone_size: -; cdr3_nt: TGCGCCAGCAGGGGACAGCCCAACACTGAAGCTTTCTTT; cdr3_aa: CASRGQPNTEAFF
j_call: TRBJ1-5; d_call: -; v_call: TRBV19; clone_size: once; cdr3_nt: TGTGCCAGTAGTATCGGGCAGGGTGCTCAGCCCCAGCATTTT; cdr3_aa: CASSIGQGAQPQHF
j_call: TRBJ2-7; d_call: TRBD2; v_call: TRBV7-2; clone_size: once; cdr3_nt: TGTGCCAGCAGCACCGGGACTAGCGGGAGCTACGAGCAGTACTTC; cdr3_aa: CASSTGTSGSYEQYF
j_call: TRBJ2-2; d_call: TRBD2; v_call: TRBV5-1; clone_size: -; cdr3_nt: TGCGCCAGCAGCCTACAGACTAGCGGGAGGGTTGACACCGGGGAGCTGTTTTTT; cdr3_aa: CASSLQTSGRVDTGELFF
j_call: TRBJ2-1; d_call: TRBD2; v_call: TRBV7-6; clone_size: -; cdr3_nt: TGTGCCAGCAGCTTAGCAGCGCCCGGGACTGGATATAGCGGGAGTGATGAGCAGTTCTTC; cdr3_aa: CASSLAAPGTGYSGSDEQFF
j_call: TRBJ2-3; d_call: TRBD1; v_call: TRBV11-3; clone_size: -; cdr3_nt: TGTGCCAGCAGCTTAGATTCCCGGACAGGGTTGGCAGATACGCAGTATTTT; cdr3_aa: CASSLDSRTGLADTQYF
j_call: TRBJ2-3; d_call: -; v_call: TRBV4-1; clone_size: few; cdr3_nt: TGCGCCAGCAGCCAAGTCTCTAGCGAATACACAGATACGCAGTATTTT; cdr3_aa: CASSQVSSEYTDTQYF
j_call: TRBJ2-3; d_call: TRBD2; v_call: TRBV6-4; clone_size: -; cdr3_nt: TGTGCCAGCAGTGACGGATTGGGACTAAGCACAGATACGCAGTATTTT; cdr3_aa: CASSDGLGLSTDTQYF
j_call: TRBJ1-5; d_call: -; v_call: TRBV7-8; clone_size: -; cdr3_nt: TGTGCCAGCAGCTTAGTCGACGCGGAGCCCCAGCATTTT; cdr3_aa: CASSLVDAEPQHF
j_call: TRBJ2-7; d_call: -; v_call: TRBV11-2; clone_size: -; cdr3_nt: TGTGCCAGCAGCTTGAACCACGGGTCGTCATACGAGCAGTACTTC; cdr3_aa: CASSLNHGSSYEQYF
j_call: TRBJ1-1; d_call: -; v_call: TRBV18; clone_size: -; cdr3_nt: TGTGCCAGCTCACCACGGGGGGGCGTAGGCACTGAAGCTTTCTTT; cdr3_aa: CASSPRGGVGTEAFF
j_call: TRBJ1-2; d_call: -; v_call: TRBV7-9; clone_size: -; cdr3_nt: TGTGCCAGCAGCTTAAGGGAGAACTATGGCTACACCTTC; cdr3_aa: CASSLRENYGYTF